The T cell receptor beta chain described here comes from a study of OX40 agonist ivuxolimab in advanced cancers. Study context: Those enrolled were 80% to 85% male, with a mean age of around 58 years and ages from roughly 20 to 85. Partial responses occurred in Three dose-escalation patients, one with hepatocellular carcinoma and two with cutaneous melanoma.

Individuals having autoimmune disease history or systemic immunosuppression were not enrolled. Trimming took off 6 bases at V and 2 bases at J, with 13 bases between the two ends. This CDR3 comprises 15 residues. The germline CDR1 and CDR2 sequences are MNHNY and SVGAGI (reference sequence). Some clones are missing from TCRdb's copy, which holds only in-frame ones; the method was immunoSEQ multiplex PCR. The data show tens of thousands of clones, roughly 90% seen once. The source material was CD4+ or CD8+ T cells sorted from blood, sampled in a trial of the OX40 agonist ivuxolimab. The chain recombines TRBV6-6 with TRBJ2-2; D perhaps matches TRBD1 (5 bases). The TCR was taken from an adult with an advanced solid tumor such as melanoma, head and neck, liver or kidney cancer. The CDR3 DNA sequence: TGTGCCAGCAGAGTGGACACCTTAAACACCGGGGAGCTGTTTTTT. It codes for CASRVDTLNTGELFF.